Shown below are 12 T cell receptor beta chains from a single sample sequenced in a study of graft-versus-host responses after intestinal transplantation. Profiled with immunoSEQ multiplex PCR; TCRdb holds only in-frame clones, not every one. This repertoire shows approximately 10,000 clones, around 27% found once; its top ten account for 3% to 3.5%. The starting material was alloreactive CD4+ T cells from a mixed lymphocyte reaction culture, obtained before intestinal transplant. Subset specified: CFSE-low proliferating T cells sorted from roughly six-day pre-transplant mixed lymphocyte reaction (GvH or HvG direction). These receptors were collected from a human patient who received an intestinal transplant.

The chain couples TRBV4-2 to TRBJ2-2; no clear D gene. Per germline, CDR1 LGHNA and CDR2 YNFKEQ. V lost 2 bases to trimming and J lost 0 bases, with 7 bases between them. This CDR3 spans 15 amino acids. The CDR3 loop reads CASSQYAPNTGELFF. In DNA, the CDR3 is TGTGCCAGCAGCCAATATGCGCCGAACACCGGGGAGCTGTTTTTT.

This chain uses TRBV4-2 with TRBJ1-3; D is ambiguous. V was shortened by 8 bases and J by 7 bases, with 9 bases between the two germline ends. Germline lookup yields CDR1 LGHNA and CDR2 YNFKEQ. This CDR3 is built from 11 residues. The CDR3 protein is CASSPGNTIYF. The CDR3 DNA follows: TGTGCCAGCTCCCCCGGGAACACCATATATTTT.

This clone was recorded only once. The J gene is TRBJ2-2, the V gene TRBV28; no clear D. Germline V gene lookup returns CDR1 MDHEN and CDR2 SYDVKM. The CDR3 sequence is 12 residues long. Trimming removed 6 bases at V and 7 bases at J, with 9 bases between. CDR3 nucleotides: TGTGCCAGCAGCCTTTCGGTCGGGGAGCTGTTTTTT. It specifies CASSLSVGELFF.

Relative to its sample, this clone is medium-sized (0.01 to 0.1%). CDR3 DNA sequence: TGCGCCAGCAGCCAAGATTCGGGGCGCACCGGGGAGCTGTTTTTT. This encodes CASSQDSGRTGELFF. V and J are TRBV4-1 and TRBJ2-2, with D perhaps assigned TRBD1 or TRBD2 (5 bases each). This CDR3 contains 15 residues. CDR1 is MGHRA, CDR2 YSYEKL, per germline. V lost 0 bases, J lost 4 bases, and 9 bases lay in between.

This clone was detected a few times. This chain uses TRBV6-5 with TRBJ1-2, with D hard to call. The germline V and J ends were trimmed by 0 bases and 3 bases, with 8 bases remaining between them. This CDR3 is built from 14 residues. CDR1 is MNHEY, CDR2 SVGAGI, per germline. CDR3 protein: CASSYSETYYGYTF. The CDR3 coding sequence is TGTGCCAGCAGTTACTCGGAGACTTACTATGGCTACACCTTC.

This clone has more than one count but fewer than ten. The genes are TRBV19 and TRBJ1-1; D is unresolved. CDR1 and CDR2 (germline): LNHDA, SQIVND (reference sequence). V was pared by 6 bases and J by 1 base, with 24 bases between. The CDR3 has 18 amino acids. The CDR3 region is CASRPQVEYYETNTEAFF. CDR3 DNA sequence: TGTGCCAGTAGGCCCCAGGTCGAGTACTATGAAACGAACACTGAAGCTTTCTTT.

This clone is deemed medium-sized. Written as DNA, the CDR3 is TGTGCCAGCAGTTCCCTCCCAGCAGACTCCTACGAGCAGTACTTC. As protein: CASSSLPADSYEQYF. This sequence joins TRBV27 and TRBJ2-7; D uncertain. The CDR3 has 15 residues. The germline V gene has CDR1 MNHEY and CDR2 SMNVEV (reference sequence). V lost 4 bases, J lost 0 bases, and 13 bases lay in between.

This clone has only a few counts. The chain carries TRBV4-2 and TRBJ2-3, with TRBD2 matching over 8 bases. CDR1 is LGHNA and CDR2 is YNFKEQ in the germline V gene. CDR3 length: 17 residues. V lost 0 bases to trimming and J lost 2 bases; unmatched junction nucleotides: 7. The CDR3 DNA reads TGTGCCAGCAGCCAAGATCTAATAGCGGGACCCACAGATACGCAGTATTTT. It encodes CASSQDLIAGPTDTQYF.

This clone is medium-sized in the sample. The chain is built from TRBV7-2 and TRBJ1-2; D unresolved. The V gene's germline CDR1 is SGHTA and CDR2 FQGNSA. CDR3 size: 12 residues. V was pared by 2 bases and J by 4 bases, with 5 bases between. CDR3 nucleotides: TGTGCCAGCAGCTTATCCAGCTATGGCTACACCTTC. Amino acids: CASSLSSYGYTF. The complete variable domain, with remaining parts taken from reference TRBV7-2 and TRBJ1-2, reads GAGVSQSPSNKVTEKGKDVELRCDPISGHTALYWYRQSLGQGLEFLIYFQGNSAPDKSGLPSDRFSAERTGGSVSTLTIQRTQQEDSAVYLCASSLSSYGYTFGSGTRLTVV.

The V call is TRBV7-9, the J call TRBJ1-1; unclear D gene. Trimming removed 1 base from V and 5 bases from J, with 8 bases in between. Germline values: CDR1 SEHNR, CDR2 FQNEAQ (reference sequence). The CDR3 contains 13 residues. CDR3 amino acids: CASSLGSGTEAFF. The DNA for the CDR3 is TGTGCCAGCAGCTTAGGGTCAGGTACTGAAGCTTTCTTT.

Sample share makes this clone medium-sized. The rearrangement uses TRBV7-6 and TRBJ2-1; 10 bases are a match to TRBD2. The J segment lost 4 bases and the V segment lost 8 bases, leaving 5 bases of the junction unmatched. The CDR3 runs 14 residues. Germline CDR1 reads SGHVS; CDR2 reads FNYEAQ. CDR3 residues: CASSSGSSYNEQFF. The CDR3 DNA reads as TGTGCCAGCTCTAGCGGGAGCTCATACAATGAGCAGTTCTTC.

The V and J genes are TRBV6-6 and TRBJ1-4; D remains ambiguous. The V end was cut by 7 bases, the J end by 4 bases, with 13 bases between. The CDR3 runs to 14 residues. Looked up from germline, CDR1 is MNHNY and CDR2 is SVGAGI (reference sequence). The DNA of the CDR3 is TGTGCCAGCACTTGGCAGCCTTTTAATGAAAAACTGTTTTTT. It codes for CASTWQPFNEKLFF.